This TCR beta chain was documented in a study of blood T cell repertoires in COVID-19. Followed longitudinally, the Seattle patients had been enrolled during active infection. Per germline, CDR1 LGHDT and CDR2 YNNKEL (reference sequence). This CDR3 comprises 14 residues. The V and J ends lost 0 bases and 10 bases, in that order; junction bases with no gene match: 8. Authors' data handling: Quantification of nucleated cells was approximated via reference gene primer amplification. The repertoire was sequenced with immunoSEQ multiplex PCR; TCRdb's copy has only in-frame clones and lacks some. The D gene and trimming were derived from the DNA, and the V and J assignments and clone size from that table. The sample lists around 430,000 clones, about 91% occurring once.

The sequence derives from a woman in her 50s with COVID-19, enrolled during active disease. Sample: peripheral blood. The V gene is TRBV3-1 (or the pseudogene TRBV3-2), the J gene TRBJ1-1, with 7 bases that match TRBD1. The CDR3 region is CASSQEGDSRRAFF. The DNA of the CDR3 is TGTGCCAGCAGCCAAGAAGGGGACAGTCGGAGAGCTTTCTTT.